Shown below are 19 T cell receptor beta chains from a single sample sequenced in a study of beta chain features in type 1 diabetes. Findings of the study overall: There was a moderate but significant shortening of TCRB CDR3s in all four CD4+ subsets of Type 1 diabetes patients.

Sequencing targeted expressed TCRB transcripts, as all isolated RNA had been reverse transcribed. Measured with immunoSEQ multiplex PCR; TCRdb has only the in-frame clones, and not every one. The sample includes more than 55,000 clones, roughly 50% seen only once; the top ten take roughly 2.5%. These TCRs' antigens remain unknown. The sample was Tregs from blood. Receptors originate from a woman between 40 and 55 years old with type 1 diabetes.

The chain couples TRBV19 to TRBJ2-7; 9 nucleotides match TRBD2. The CDR3 contains 14 residues. Germline trimming cut 5 bases from V and 4 bases from J; bases unmatched to any gene: 6. CDR1 is LNHDA and CDR2 is SQIVND in the germline V gene (reference sequence). The CDR3 loop reads CASSPGTSWYEQYF. The CDR3 DNA reads as TGTGCCAGTAGTCCAGGGACTAGCTGGTACGAGCAGTACTTC.

V gene TRBV18 combines with J gene TRBJ2-7, with D possibly being TRBD2 (5 bases). Germline V gene lookup returns CDR1 KGHSH and CDR2 LQKENI. The V end lost 3 bases, the J end lost 2 bases, and 5 bases lay between the germline ends. The CDR3 is 12 residues long. The CDR3 DNA follows: TGTGCCAGCTCACCCGGGGCCTACGAGCAGTACTTC. Residues: CASSPGAYEQYF.

This clone was seen more than once but under ten times. The chain combines TRBV7-2 with TRBJ2-6; possibly TRBD1 for D (5 bases). V lost 1 base and J lost 2, with 6 bases in between. This CDR3 is 15 amino acids long. In germline, CDR1 is SGHTA, CDR2 FQGNSA. CDR3 sequence: CASSLGGAGANVLTF. The CDR3 DNA reads TGTGCCAGCAGCTTAGGGGGCGCTGGGGCCAACGTCCTGACTTTC.

The chain employs TRBV5-6 and TRBJ1-1; a possible D gene is TRBD1 (6 bases). In germline, CDR1 is SGHDT, CDR2 YYEEEE. The CDR3 has 17 residues. Deletions cut 4 bases from V and 0 bases from J, with 19 bases between. In DNA, the CDR3 is TGTGCCAGCAGCCGGGACACCCTGAGTCCCTTGAACACTGAAGCTTTCTTT. Translation gives CASSRDTLSPLNTEAFF.

This sequence joins TRBV7-8 and TRBJ1-4, with TRBD1 identical over 7 bases. The V and J ends lost 5 bases and 7 bases, in that order; junction bases with no gene match: 10. There are 15 residues in the CDR3. Germline CDR1 and CDR2: SGHVS and FQNEAQ. In DNA, the CDR3 is TGTGCCAGCAGCCCATCTCCGGGACAGCCTGAAAAACTGTTTTTT. Its translation: CASSPSPGQPEKLFF.

The chain joins TRBV28 to TRBJ2-7; tentative D call: TRBD2 (5 bases). The CDR3 is 13 amino acids. The germline V gene has CDR1 MDHEN and CDR2 SYDVKM. Trimming stripped 3 bases from V and 2 bases from J, with 8 bases between. For the CDR3, the DNA is TGTGCCAGCAGTTTCCTAGCACCCTACGAGCAGTACTTC. Amino acids: CASSFLAPYEQYF.

The chain links TRBV19 to TRBJ2-2, with TRBD2 identical over 8 bases. The V segment lost 9 bases and the J segment 7 bases; nucleotides outside the gene matches: 4. CDR1 and CDR2 (germline): LNHDA, SQIVND (reference sequence). This CDR3 is 12 amino acids long. CDR3 sequence (DNA): TGTGCCAGCGGGGGGGTAGGCGGGGAGCTGTTTTTT. It yields the protein CASGGVGGELFF.

This clone was found a few times. The V and J genes are TRBV29-1 and TRBJ2-6; possible D gene TRBD1, 5 bases. The CDR3 sequence is 15 residues long. V gave up 5 bases and J gave up 2 bases, with 13 bases separating them. Germline lookup yields CDR1 SQVTM and CDR2 ANQGSEA. The CDR3 region has the DNA TGCAGCGTTACCCCTCAGGGTCCTGGGGCCAACGTCCTGACTTTC. Amino acid sequence: CSVTPQGPGANVLTF.

This clone was picked up one time. The chain recombines TRBV7-8 with TRBJ2-3; 10 bases map to TRBD1. The germline CDR1 and CDR2 sequences are SGHVS and FQNEAQ. V lost 3 bases to trimming and J lost 5 bases; unmatched junction nucleotides: 8. The CDR3 covers 16 residues. CDR3 loop: CASSFIGQGVVDTQYF. CDR3 DNA: TGTGCCAGCAGCTTTATCGGACAGGGGGTGGTAGATACGCAGTATTTT.

Here the CDR3 DNA reads TGTGCCAGCACCCCGGGGGGACAGGGTTATATAGATACGCAGTATTTT. Protein sequence: CASTPGGQGYIDTQYF. The V call is TRBV6-6, the J call TRBJ2-3; 9 bases align to TRBD1. The CDR3 spans 16 residues. Trimming took 7 bases from V and 5 from J; bases not matched to a gene: 13. Germline assignment: CDR1 MNHNY and CDR2 SVGAGI (reference sequence).

This clone has just one count. V usage is TRBV7-2 and J usage is TRBJ2-7; 7 nucleotides match TRBD1. Germline trimming cut 0 bases from V and 6 bases from J; bases unmatched to any gene: 8. This CDR3 has 15 residues. From germline, CDR1 is SGHTA and CDR2 FQGNSA. Here the CDR3 reads CASSLATSRGLEQYF. CDR3 coding DNA: TGTGCCAGCAGCTTAGCGACGTCAAGGGGGCTCGAGCAGTACTTC. Supplemented by reference TRBV7-2 and TRBJ2-7, the full variable domain reads GAGVSQSPSNKVTEKGKDVELRCDPISGHTALYWYRQSLGQGLEFLIYFQGNSAPDKSGLPSDRFSAERTGGSVSTLTIQRTQQEDSAVYLCASSLATSRGLEQYFGPGTRLTVT.

There are a few counts of this clone. The chain links TRBV7-6 to TRBJ2-3; possibly TRBD2 for D (5 bases). This CDR3 comprises 14 residues. Trimming removed 2 bases at V and 2 bases at J, with 8 bases between. Germline CDR1 reads SGHVS; CDR2 reads FNYEAQ. The CDR3 here is CASSLQTTTDTQYF. Written as DNA, the CDR3 is TGTGCCAGCAGCTTACAGACTACCACAGATACGCAGTATTTT. Variable domain in full (rest from reference TRBV7-6 and TRBJ2-3): GAGVSQSPRYKVTKRGQDVALRCDPISGHVSLYWYRQALGQGPEFLTYFNYEAQQDKSGLPNDRFSAERPEGSISTLTIQRTEQRDSAMYRCASSLQTTTDTQYFGPGTRLTVL.

This clone has just a few counts. This rearrangement joins TRBV4-2 to TRBJ1-4, with D perhaps matching TRBD1 (5 bases). The ends were cut back, 0 bases at V and 6 bases at J, with 14 bases in the middle. The CDR3 runs to 16 residues. Germline V gene lookup returns CDR1 LGHNA and CDR2 YNFKEQ. The CDR3 nucleotides are TGTGCCAGCAGCCAAGAGGCGGCAGGGTTGGATGAAAAACTGTTTTTT. Translating gives CASSQEAAGLDEKLFF.

This clone has more than one count but fewer than ten. Other DNA variants within this sample encode the same CDR3. CDR3 bases: TGTGCCAGCAGCTTGGGACAGGGGTATGGCTACACCTTC. This encodes CASSLGQGYGYTF. This chain connects TRBV7-2 to TRBJ1-2; 10 bases are a match to TRBD1. V lost 3 bases to trimming and J lost 5 bases; unmatched junction nucleotides: 0. The CDR3 has 13 amino acids. Looked up from germline, CDR1 is SGHTA and CDR2 is FQGNSA. The entire variable domain, with the rest obtained from reference TRBV7-2 and TRBJ1-2, is as follows: GAGVSQSPSNKVTEKGKDVELRCDPISGHTALYWYRQSLGQGLEFLIYFQGNSAPDKSGLPSDRFSAERTGGSVSTLTIQRTQQEDSAVYLCASSLGQGYGYTFGSGTRLTVV.

This clone was counted only a few times. The chain carries TRBV7-3 and TRBJ2-5; 13 positions agree with TRBD2. Germline V lookup: CDR1 SGHTA, CDR2 FQGTGA. The CDR3 length is 16 residues. V trimming: 5 bases; J trimming: 4 bases; junction bases outside the gene matches: 7. The CDR3, as DNA: TGTGCCAGCAGCCCCCAAGGACTAGCGGGAGTAGAGACCCAGTACTTC. Translating it yields CASSPQGLAGVETQYF.

This clone occurred a few times. The chain carries TRBV10-3 and TRBJ1-3; TRBD1 is a possible D gene (5 bases). CDR3 length equals 14 residues. Deletions cut 10 bases from V and 0 bases from J, with 13 bases between. Germline CDR1 is ENHRY and CDR2 is SYGVKD. The CDR3, as DNA: TGTGCCACCCGGGACTCCTACTCTGGAAACACCATATATTTT. Its translation is CATRDSYSGNTIYF.

This clone occurred a few times. The gene calls are TRBV7-9 and TRBJ2-1, with D possibly matching TRBD2 (6 bases). The CDR3 covers 13 residues. V lost 5 bases to trimming and J lost 7 bases, with 12 bases between them. Germline V lookup: CDR1 SEHNR, CDR2 FQNEAQ (reference sequence). CDR3 nucleotides: TGTGCCAGCAGCCTCGCTGGGGGGAATGAGCAGTTCTTC. Its protein is CASSLAGGNEQFF.

This chain joins TRBV6-5 and TRBJ1-1; perhaps TRBD1 as D (6 bases). Germline CDR1 reads MNHEY; CDR2 reads SVGAGI. V was trimmed by 6 bases and J by 1 base, leaving 12 bases between them. The CDR3 length is 14 residues. The CDR3 DNA sequence: TGTGCCAGCAGACTCGGACAGTCGAACACTGAAGCTTTCTTT. Its protein is CASRLGQSNTEAFF.

The chain recombines TRBV11-2 with TRBJ1-5, with D possibly TRBD1 on 6 matching bases. Germline CDR1 is SGHAT and CDR2 is FQNNGV. Between the trimmed V and J ends, which lost 4 bases and 7 bases, there was a span of 14 bases. This CDR3 region has 14 residues. The CDR3 here is CASSSTGSRQPQHF. The CDR3 bases are TGTGCCAGCAGCTCTACAGGGTCCCGCCAGCCCCAGCATTTT.